This T cell receptor beta chain derives from a study of blood T cells in healthy people across ages. CDR1 and CDR2 (germline): MNHNY, SVGAGI (reference sequence). CDR3 length: 14 residues. V was shortened by 5 bases and J by 0 bases, with 11 bases between the two germline ends. Primers used in a second PCR of roughly 6 to 12 cycles were a sample-barcoded 5' primer and a J-beta primer mix. The template-switch adaptor, which had 12 random nucleotides, put a tag on each cDNA molecule. From each sample, at least 2.5 million paired-end reads containing CDR3 were obtained. TCRdb fed the 5' RACE reads into MiXCR, producing one record per CDR3 protein. Of about 680,000 distinct CDR3 sequences in the sample, 45% to 50% were seen once. The sample, about 9.7 milliliters of peripheral blood, was drawn from each donor. This clonotype was found a few times.

Sequencing was carried out using blood. This receptor was taken from an older woman in good health. This chain connects TRBV6-6 to TRBJ2-7; D gene unclear. Written as DNA, the CDR3 is TGTGCCAGCAGTGCCTTTCTGAGCTCCTACGAGCAGTACTTC. Encoded protein: CASSAFLSSYEQYF.